This T cell receptor (beta chain) comes out of a study of blood T cell repertoires in COVID-19. Germline V CDR1 and CDR2: KGHDR, SFDVKD. This CDR3 contains 15 residues. Trimming cost V 5 bases and J 5 bases; bases outside gene matches: 7. Repertoires were generated with immunoSEQ multiplex PCR, while TCRdb's copy carries only in-frame clones and drops some. Of 350,000 to 400,000 clones listed, just under 90% are singletons. This clone was seen a handful of times. The sequenced sample was PBMCs or T cells enriched from blood (not recorded which). The chain employs TRBV24-1 and TRBJ2-5, with 10 nucleotides matching TRBD1. The sequence was collected from a woman in her thirties who had recovered from COVID-19. The CDR3 loop reads CATSALTGGRETQYF. The CDR3 DNA reads TGTGCCACCAGTGCCCTGACAGGGGGCAGGGAGACCCAGTACTTC.